This TCR beta chain was observed in a study of post-analysis software for immune sequencing data. The TCR beta cDNA libraries contained unique molecular identifiers. Starting from roughly 1.1 to 9.2 million T cells, the study yielded hundreds of thousands of cDNA molecules. MiXCR, run by TCRdb on the PCR reads, gives a single entry per CDR3 protein. The sample consists of 750,000 to 950,000 distinct CDR3 sequences, around 46% of them appearing once. Study-wide results and limits: Five TRBV segments (TRBV5-6, TRBV5-1 and TRBV20-1 among them) occurred more frequently in patients than in controls.

This clonotype was observed a few times. Its antigen is undetermined. This CDR3 spans 14 amino acids. Trimming shortened V by 3 bases and J by 5 bases, and 14 bases separated the two germline ends. Germline V gene data show CDR1 as SNHLY and CDR2 as FYNNEI. Input material: blood. The V and J genes are TRBV2 and TRBJ2-7; D could derive from TRBD1 or TRBD2 (5 bases each). The TCR sequence derives from a girl under 18 with multiple sclerosis. CDR3 nucleotides: TGTGCCAGCAGTGATTTGGGGGTCGGTAACGAGCAGTACTTC. The encoded protein is CASSDLGVGNEQYF.